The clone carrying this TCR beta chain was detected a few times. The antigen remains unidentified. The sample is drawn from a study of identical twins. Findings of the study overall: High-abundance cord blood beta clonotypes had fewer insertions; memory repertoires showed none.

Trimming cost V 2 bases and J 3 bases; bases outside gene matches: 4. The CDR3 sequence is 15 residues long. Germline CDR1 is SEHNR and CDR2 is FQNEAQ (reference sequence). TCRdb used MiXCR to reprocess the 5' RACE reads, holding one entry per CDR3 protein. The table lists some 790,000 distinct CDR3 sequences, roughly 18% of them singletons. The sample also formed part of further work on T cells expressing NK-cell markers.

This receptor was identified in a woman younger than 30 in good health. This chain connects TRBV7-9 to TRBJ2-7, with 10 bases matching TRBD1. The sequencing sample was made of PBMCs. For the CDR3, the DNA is TGTGCCAGCAGCTTATCGGACAGGGGGTTCTACGAGCAGTACTTC. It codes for CASSLSDRGFYEQYF.